This T cell receptor beta chain stems from a study of control samples from healthy donors and cancer patients. Some clones are missing from TCRdb's copy, which holds only in-frame ones; the method was immunoSEQ multiplex PCR. The table records around 97,000 clones, approximately 90% of them present only once. This TCR came from a man aged 55 to 70 with lung cancer. Sequencing input: PBMCs.

The CDR3 here is CASSPSRPGRSYEQYV. The CDR3 DNA reads TGTGCCAGCAGCCCCTCCAGGCCTGGGAGGTCCTACGAGCAGTACGTC. The chain carries TRBV3-1 (or the pseudogene TRBV3-2) and TRBJ2-7; possible D gene TRBD2, 6 bases. The CDR3 covers 16 residues. V dropped 4 bases and J dropped 1 base, with 17 bases sitting between them. CDR1 and CDR2 (germline): LGHDT, YNNKEL (reference sequence).